These 20 T cell receptor beta chains share one sample of origin, sequenced in a study of T cell responses to AZD1222 COVID-19 vaccine. TCRdb's copy holds only in-frame clones and misses some; the assay was immunoSEQ multiplex PCR. The sample consists of some 130,000 clones, approximately 92% of them appearing once. The sample consisted of peripheral blood, taken 28 days after the second AZD1222 dose. These receptors were obtained from an adult who received the AZD1222 COVID-19 vaccine.

The chain is built from TRBV19 and TRBJ1-6; TRBD1 agrees at 9 bases. This CDR3 contains 15 residues. In germline, CDR1 is LNHDA, CDR2 SQIVND (reference sequence). Trimming removed 6 bases from V and 7 bases from J; junction bases left unmatched: 7. The CDR3 region is CASRANRGPNSPLHF. The CDR3 DNA is TGTGCCAGTAGAGCGAACAGGGGGCCCAATTCACCCCTCCACTTT.

The rearrangement joins TRBV19 to TRBJ2-1; 14 positions match TRBD2. The CDR3 totals 16 residues. V was pared by 3 bases and J by 8 bases, with 6 bases of the junction left unmatched. Germline values: CDR1 LNHDA, CDR2 SQIVND (reference sequence). CDR3 sequence reads: CASSMTSGGAQDEQFF. The CDR3 nucleotides are TGTGCCAGTAGTATGACTAGCGGGGGGGCCCAGGATGAGCAGTTCTTC.

This sequence joins TRBV10-3 and TRBJ1-1, with D hard to call. Germline-derived CDR1 and CDR2 are ENHRY and SYGVKD. V lost 7 bases and J lost 6, with 12 bases in between. The CDR3 is 12 residues long. For the CDR3, the DNA is TGTGCCATCAAGGAGGTTAGATCTGAAGCTTTCTTT. Translated: CAIKEVRSEAFF.

V is TRBV19 and J is TRBJ1-2; no clear D. CDR3 size: 14 residues. Trimming removed 1 base from V and 0 bases from J, with 6 bases in between. Germline lookup yields CDR1 LNHDA and CDR2 SQIVND (reference sequence). CDR3 sequence (DNA): TGTGCCAGTAGTATAGGGAGAACTAACTATGGCTACACCTTC. Residues: CASSIGRTNYGYTF.

The chain uses TRBV6-5 and TRBJ1-2; TRBD1 agrees at 8 bases. J gave up 8 bases and V 5 bases, and 10 bases lay outside the gene matches. The CDR3 length is 14 residues. Germline V gene data show CDR1 as MNHEY and CDR2 as SVGAGI. The CDR3 sequence is CASSTTGTGGGYTF. The CDR3, as DNA: TGTGCCAGCAGTACAACCGGGACAGGAGGGGGCTACACCTTC.

The CDR3 nucleotides read TGTGCCAGCAGCTTAGAGGGATACGGGGCCTCATTGAGGGGCTACACCTTC. It is translated as CASSLEGYGASLRGYTF. This rearrangement joins TRBV7-8 to TRBJ1-2; D might be TRBD1 (5 bases). The CDR3 is 17 residues long. Germline loops: CDR1 SGHVS, CDR2 FQNEAQ. Deletions cut 1 base from V and 8 bases from J, with 23 bases between.

The rearrangement links TRBV5-1 to TRBJ1-1; 7 nucleotides match TRBD1. The J segment lost 10 bases and the V segment lost 4 bases, leaving 13 bases of the junction unmatched. Germline-derived CDR1 and CDR2 are SGHRS and YFSETQ. The CDR3 is made up of 14 amino acids. The CDR3 reads CASSLGQANRGAFF. In DNA form, the CDR3 reads TGCGCCAGCAGCCTCGGACAGGCTAACCGGGGAGCTTTCTTT.

This clone was counted once. The chain employs TRBV2 and TRBJ1-1; D remains ambiguous. The CDR3 contains 13 residues. Germline V gene sequence: CDR1 SNHLY, CDR2 FYNNEI. V was pared by 4 bases and J by 5 bases, with 11 bases between. CDR3 loop: CASSGERRTEAFF. CDR3 DNA sequence: TGTGCCAGCAGTGGCGAGCGGAGGACTGAAGCTTTCTTT.

The rearrangement links TRBV4-1 to TRBJ2-1; TRBD1 aligns across 7 bases. Germline CDR1 MGHRA, CDR2 YSYEKL. The junction had 19 bases not matched to a gene; V was cut back by 4 bases and J by 7 bases. The CDR3 totals 18 residues. DNA of the CDR3: TGCGCCAGCAGCCTGTTACCCGTTGAGACAGGGATTAATAATGAGCAGTTCTTC. Amino acids: CASSLLPVETGINNEQFF.

This chain links TRBV7-8 with TRBJ2-6, with D possibly being TRBD2 (5 bases). This CDR3 has 19 residues. In germline, CDR1 is SGHVS, CDR2 FQNEAQ. Trimming took off 4 bases at V and 4 bases at J, with 23 bases between the two ends. CDR3 protein: CASSWGPGSQPTGANVLTF. CDR3 in DNA: TGTGCCAGCAGCTGGGGTCCGGGATCTCAACCCACCGGGGCCAACGTCCTGACTTTC.

V is TRBV12-3 or TRBV12-4 and J is TRBJ1-1, with D possibly being TRBD1 (5 bases). V shed 4 bases and J shed 5 bases, with 8 bases lying between them. The CDR3 has 12 residues. The CDR3 coding sequence is TGTGCCAGCAGTTCTAGGGGTACTGAAGCTTTCTTT. Protein: CASSSRGTEAFF.

This clone was observed a single time. This sequence joins TRBV23-1 and TRBJ1-1; a weak D match, TRBD1 (5 bases). TRBV23-1 has ORF status, its function being uncertain. The ends were cut back, 4 bases at V and 0 bases at J, with 6 bases in the middle. CDR3 size: 13 residues. The CDR3 reads CASSPGVNTEAFF. The CDR3, as DNA: TGCGCCAGCAGTCCGGGGGTGAACACTGAAGCTTTCTTT.

The chain is built from TRBV7-9 and TRBJ1-4; tentative D call: TRBD1 (5 bases). The germline V and J ends were trimmed by 5 bases and 0 bases, with 10 bases remaining between them. Germline V gene data show CDR1 as SEHNR and CDR2 as FQNEAQ (reference sequence). This CDR3 spans 15 amino acids. The CDR3 loop is CASSRQTSTNEKLFF. The CDR3 nucleotides read TGTGCCAGCAGCCGACAGACTTCAACTAATGAAAAACTGTTTTTT.

V and J are TRBV12-3 or TRBV12-4 and TRBJ2-3; D call uncertain. This CDR3 is 12 amino acids long. V dropped 6 bases and J dropped 2 bases, with 6 bases sitting between them. The DNA of the CDR3 is TGTGCCAGCAGGACCCACACAGATACGCAGTATTTT. Its protein product is CASRTHTDTQYF.

The chain recombines TRBV5-5 with TRBJ2-5; TRBD2 agrees at 14 bases. The germline CDR1 and CDR2 sequences are SGHKS and YYEKEE (reference sequence). Trimming took 4 bases from V and 4 from J; bases not matched to a gene: 6. The CDR3 sequence is 16 residues long. DNA of the CDR3: TGTGCCAGCAGCCCAGGCGGGACTAGCGGGGGAGAGACCCAGTACTTC. This sequence encodes CASSPGGTSGGETQYF.

The rearrangement links TRBV5-8 to TRBJ1-1; D is perhaps TRBD1 (6 bases). Per germline, CDR1 SGHTS and CDR2 YDEGEE. CDR3 length equals 16 residues. The germline V and J ends were trimmed by 2 bases and 6 bases, with 20 bases remaining between them. DNA of the CDR3: TGTGCCAGCAGCTTTAGGAATCCGGGACCAGGGGCTGAAGCTTTCTTT. Its translation: CASSFRNPGPGAEAFF.

A remark on this clone: Other nucleotide sequences from this sample produce the same CDR3. The rearrangement uses TRBV30 and TRBJ1-5; D not certain. The CDR3 spans 14 residues. Looked up from germline, CDR1 is GTSNPN and CDR2 is SVGIG (reference sequence). V dropped 0 bases and J dropped 2 bases, with 8 bases sitting between them. The CDR3 region is CAWSVGPGNQPQHF. The CDR3 DNA follows: TGTGCCTGGAGTGTAGGGCCTGGCAATCAGCCCCAGCATTTT.

The V and J genes are TRBV29-1 and TRBJ2-2; D is unresolved. V was clipped by 7 bases and J by 1 base, with 4 bases between them. The CDR3 has 11 residues. Germline-derived CDR1 and CDR2 are SQVTM and ANQGSEA. CDR3 nucleotide sequence: TGCAGCGCCGGGAACACCGGGGAGCTGTTTTTT. Residues: CSAGNTGELFF.

This rearrangement joins TRBV7-9 to TRBJ1-4; TRBD1 matches at 10 bases. Germline-derived CDR1 and CDR2 are SEHNR and FQNEAQ (reference sequence). The CDR3 has 16 residues. V dropped 4 bases and J dropped 6; count of bases not matched to a gene: 8. The CDR3 DNA follows: TGTGCCAGCAGCTCTGGCCAGACAGGGGGCGATGAAAAACTGTTTTTT. As protein: CASSSGQTGGDEKLFF.

The genes are TRBV7-9 and TRBJ2-7; D is ambiguous. Trimming removed 2 bases at V and 2 bases at J, with 1 base between. Germline-derived CDR1 and CDR2 are SEHNR and FQNEAQ (reference sequence). The CDR3 covers 11 residues. CDR3 amino acids: CASSLTYEQYF. CDR3 DNA: TGTGCCAGCAGCTTAACCTACGAGCAGTACTTC.